This passage covers 14 T cell receptor beta chains from one sample sequenced in a study of blood T cell repertoires in COVID-19. The repertoire was sequenced with immunoSEQ multiplex PCR; TCRdb's copy has only in-frame clones and lacks some. The sample shows around 140,000 clones, around 90% of them seen only once. The sequenced sample consisted of peripheral blood. The receptors derive from a woman aged 55-75 years with acute or convalescent COVID-19.

The chain has TRBV19 and TRBJ1-1, with unresolved D. Germline CDR1 reads LNHDA; CDR2 reads SQIVND (reference sequence). V lost 5 bases, J lost 6 bases, and 13 bases lay in between. The CDR3 length is 13 residues. The CDR3 bases are TGTGCCAGTAGTTCCAGGTCCTCCGCTGAAGCTTTCTTT. Amino acids: CASSSRSSAEAFF.

This chain joins TRBV28 and TRBJ1-3; TRBD1 agrees at 7 bases. The CDR3 is 17 residues long. Germline V lookup: CDR1 MDHEN, CDR2 SYDVKM. Trimming removed 5 bases from V and 7 bases from J; junction bases left unmatched: 17. The CDR3 bases are TGTGCCAGCAGTCCCCGGGACAGACGTTGGGGTGGGAACACCATATATTTT. This encodes CASSPRDRRWGGNTIYF.

The chain uses TRBV3-1 (or the pseudogene TRBV3-2) and TRBJ1-2; D is undetermined. V was pared by 1 base and J by 8 bases, with 14 bases between. The CDR3 has 14 residues. In germline, CDR1 is LGHDT, CDR2 YNNKEL (reference sequence). CDR3 bases: TGTGCCAGCAGCCAAGGACGGGGAATGGGAGGCTACACCTTC. The encoded protein is CASSQGRGMGGYTF.

The chain couples TRBV5-4 to TRBJ2-5; the D gene is possibly TRBD2 (5 bases). The V end was cut by 0 bases, the J end by 3 bases, with 9 bases between. The length of the CDR3 is 14 residues. Per germline, CDR1 SGHNT and CDR2 YYREEE (reference sequence). The CDR3 protein is CASSLAGSKETQYF. The CDR3 nucleotides are TGTGCCAGCAGCTTGGCGGGGAGCAAAGAGACCCAGTACTTC.

The V and J genes are TRBV4-1 and TRBJ2-2; D gene uncertain. The CDR3 length is 18 residues. Looked up from germline, CDR1 is MGHRA and CDR2 is YSYEKL. The V gene lost 0 bases and the J gene lost 0 bases, with 14 bases spanning the gap. CDR3 region: CASSQDRQTTTNTGELFF. The DNA for the CDR3 is TGCGCCAGCAGCCAAGATAGGCAGACAACCACGAACACCGGGGAGCTGTTTTTT.

V and J are TRBV7-8 and TRBJ2-5, with D tentatively TRBD2 (5 bases). With 0 bases removed from V and 4 bases from J, the gap between germline ends came to 15 bases. Germline loops: CDR1 SGHVS, CDR2 FQNEAQ. The CDR3 extends over 16 amino acids. The CDR3 coding sequence is TGTGCCAGCAGCTTAGCCTGGACCACTAGGAGAGAGACCCAGTACTTC. Translated, it gives CASSLAWTTRRETQYF.

This chain links TRBV9 with TRBJ2-5; TRBD2 matches at 9 bases. Germline assignment: CDR1 SGDLS and CDR2 YYNGEE. V was clipped by 4 bases and J by 2 bases; unmatched bases: 6. The CDR3 sequence is 15 residues long. CDR3 DNA: TGTGCCAGCAGCCCTAGCGGGGTGTCTCAAGAGACCCAGTACTTC. Residues: CASSPSGVSQETQYF.

V is TRBV11-2 and J is TRBJ1-1, with D hard to call. Germline V gene sequence: CDR1 SGHAT, CDR2 FQNNGV. V gave up 0 bases and J gave up 7 bases, with 3 bases separating them. This CDR3 contains 11 residues. CDR3 sequence reads: CASSLDSEAFF. The DNA for the CDR3 is TGTGCCAGCAGCTTAGACAGTGAAGCTTTCTTT.

The V call is TRBV7-8, the J call TRBJ1-1; D is perhaps TRBD1 (5 bases). There are 15 residues in the CDR3. V was trimmed by 3 bases and J by 4 bases, leaving 15 bases between them. Germline assignment: CDR1 SGHVS and CDR2 FQNEAQ. The CDR3 bases are TGTGCCAGCAGCTTTGGAGGGCCCGGGGGCACTGAAGCTTTCTTT. Translation: CASSFGGPGGTEAFF. Drawing the rest from reference TRBV7-8 and TRBJ1-1, the complete variable domain is GAGVSQSPRYKVAKRGQDVALRCDPISGHVSLFWYQQALGQGPEFLTYFQNEAQLDKSGLPSDRFFAERPEGSVSTLKIQRTQQEDSAVYLCASSFGGPGGTEAFFGQGTRLTVV.

The rearrangement uses TRBV10-3 and TRBJ1-1; TRBD1 might be the D (5 bases). The CDR3 is 15 amino acids. In germline, CDR1 is ENHRY, CDR2 SYGVKD. V was shortened by 4 bases and J by 4 bases, with 16 bases between the two germline ends. The CDR3 bases are TGTGCCATCAGTGCAGGGATAGTAAGAGGCACTGAAGCTTTCTTT. Translation: CAISAGIVRGTEAFF.

J is TRBJ2-2 and V is TRBV6-1; 8 nucleotides line up with TRBD1. The CDR3 sequence is 16 residues long. Germline V gene data show CDR1 as MNHNS and CDR2 as SASEGT. V shed 2 bases and J 4 bases; nucleotides not matched to a gene: 6. Here the CDR3 reads CASSETGQGGTGELFF. CDR3 nucleotide sequence: TGTGCCAGCAGTGAAACCGGACAGGGCGGCACCGGGGAGCTGTTTTTT.

In nucleotides, the CDR3 is TGTGCCAGCAGCTCTTTGACAGAGACACCTGGAAACACCATATATTTT. This gives the protein CASSSLTETPGNTIYF. The rearrangement links TRBV7-9 to TRBJ1-3, with D possibly being TRBD1 (5 bases). V shed 4 bases and J shed 2 bases, with 15 bases lying between them. This CDR3 is 16 amino acids long. CDR1 and CDR2 (germline): SEHNR, FQNEAQ (reference sequence).

The genes are TRBV24-1 and TRBJ2-7, with D possibly TRBD2 on 7 matching bases. The V gene's germline CDR1 is KGHDR and CDR2 SFDVKD. There are 13 residues in the CDR3. V was trimmed by 7 bases and J by 3 bases, leaving 12 bases between them. The CDR3 loop is CATSRGADYEQYF. In nucleotides, the CDR3 is TGTGCCACCAGCCGGGGGGCAGACTACGAGCAGTACTTC.

The count of this clone is one. The gene calls are TRBV19 and TRBJ2-6, with D possibly matching TRBD2 (6 bases). This CDR3 contains 11 residues. Germline-derived CDR1 and CDR2 are LNHDA and SQIVND (reference sequence). Trimming shortened V by 11 bases and J by 5 bases, and 7 bases separated the two germline ends. The CDR3 is CAGGRANVLTF. CDR3 DNA: TGTGCCGGGGGGAGGGCCAACGTCCTGACTTTC.